A selection of T cell receptor beta chains follows, all from one sample in a study of a mutant IDH1 vaccine in newly diagnosed glioma. Their recognized antigens are unknown. Libraries were prepared by immunoSEQ multiplex PCR; TCRdb keeps only in-frame clonotypes and omits some of them. The repertoire has approximately 10,000 clones, roughly 91% of them found once; the top ten carry less than 6%. This specimen consisted of PBMCs, obtained from a glioma patient whose treatment included an IDH1 peptide vaccine. The receptors were gathered from a woman aged 40 to 50 with glioma. Some clones in this sample may be carry-over from other donors' samples. The CDR3 runs from the conserved cysteine through the conserved F or W. A D gene is named only where the DNA matches it firmly. Clone size is stated in some rows and not others, as once, few, many or a class when expanded.

d_gene	v_gene	j_gene	abundance	CDR3aa	CDR3nt
-	TRBV2	TRBJ1-1	-	CATYTWGGNTEAFF	TGTGCCACCTACACGTGGGGAGGGAACACTGAAGCTTTCTTT
TRBD2	TRBV19	TRBJ2-5	-	CASTGLAGVGETQYF	TGTGCCAGTACAGGACTAGCGGGAGTCGGAGAGACCCAGTACTTC
-	TRBV4-1	TRBJ2-1	-	CASSPRGNTGYNEQFF	TGCGCCAGCAGCCCGAGGGGCAACACGGGTTACAATGAGCAGTTCTTC
-	TRBV11-2	TRBJ2-1	-	CASSLRDWDWEQFF	TGTGCCAGCAGCTTACGGGACTGGGACTGGGAGCAGTTCTTC
-	TRBV7-8	TRBJ1-2	-	CASSPTLLFDGYTF	TGTGCCAGCAGCCCCACTCTTTTGTTTGATGGCTACACCTTC
-	TRBV6-1	TRBJ2-2	-	CASRTGTGELFF	TGTGCCAGCAGAACAGGCACCGGGGAGCTGTTTTTT
-	TRBV5-1	TRBJ2-1	-	CASSLERSDEQFF	TGCGCCAGCAGCTTGGAAAGGTCGGATGAGCAGTTCTTC
TRBD1	TRBV30	TRBJ1-2	-	CAWNRQGNYGYTF	TGTGCCTGGAATCGACAGGGTAACTATGGCTACACCTTC
TRBD2	TRBV7-9	TRBJ2-1	few	CASSPPGGLAEFEQFF	TGTGCCAGCAGCCCCCCGGGGGGACTAGCGGAATTCGAGCAGTTCTTC
-	TRBV7-9	TRBJ2-3	once	CASSRPISDTQYF	TGTGCCAGCAGCCGCCCTATCTCAGATACGCAGTATTTT
-	TRBV30	TRBJ1-4	-	CAWSAGSGSEKLFF	TGTGCCTGGAGCGCGGGCAGCGGATCCGAAAAACTGTTTTTT
-	TRBV15	TRBJ2-7	few	CATSREGYEQYF	TGTGCCACCAGCAGAGAGGGCTACGAGCAGTACTTC
-	TRBV12-1	TRBJ2-7	-	CASSFGLAGRLRLDYF	TGTGCCAGCAGCTTTGGACTAGCGGGAAGACTAAGATTGGATTACTTC